Here is one T cell receptor (beta chain) with its context. The data are from a study of blood T cell repertoires in COVID-19. This CDR3 has 16 amino acids. V lost 3 bases and J 1 base, leaving 13 bases between the germline ends. Germline V lookup: CDR1 MNHEY, CDR2 SMNVEV (reference sequence). TCRdb's copy holds only in-frame clones and misses some; the assay was immunoSEQ multiplex PCR. The data hold around 310,000 clones, with roughly 90% observed a single time. The receptor was isolated from a woman between 40 and 55 years old who had recovered from COVID-19. The sample was PBMCs or T cells enriched from blood (not recorded which). The chain is built from TRBV27 and TRBJ1-5, with TRBD1 as a possible D gene (6 bases). The CDR3 coding sequence is TGTGCCAGCAGTTTGAGGGGGGGCGGGAGCAATCAGCCCCAGCATTTT. It yields the protein CASSLRGGGSNQPQHF.